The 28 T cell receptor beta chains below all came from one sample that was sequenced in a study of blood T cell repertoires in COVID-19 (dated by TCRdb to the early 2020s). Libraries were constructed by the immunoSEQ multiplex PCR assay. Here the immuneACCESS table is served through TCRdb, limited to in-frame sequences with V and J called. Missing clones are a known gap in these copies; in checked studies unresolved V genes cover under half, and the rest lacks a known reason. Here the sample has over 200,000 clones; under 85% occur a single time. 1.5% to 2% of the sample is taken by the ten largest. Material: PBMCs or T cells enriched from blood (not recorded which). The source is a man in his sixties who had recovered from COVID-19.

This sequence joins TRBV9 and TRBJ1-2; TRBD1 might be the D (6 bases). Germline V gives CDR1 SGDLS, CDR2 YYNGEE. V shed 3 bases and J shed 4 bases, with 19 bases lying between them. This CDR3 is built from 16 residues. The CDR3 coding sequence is TGTGCCAGCAGCGAAGGACAGTATCCGGGTCCCTATGGCTACACCTTC. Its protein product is CASSEGQYPGPYGYTF.

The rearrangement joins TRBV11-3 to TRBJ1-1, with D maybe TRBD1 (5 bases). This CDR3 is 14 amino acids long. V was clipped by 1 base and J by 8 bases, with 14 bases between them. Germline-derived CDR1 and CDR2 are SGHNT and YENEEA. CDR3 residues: CASSLAPGGREAFF. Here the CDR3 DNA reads TGTGCCAGCAGCTTAGCGCCGGGGGGTCGCGAAGCTTTCTTT.

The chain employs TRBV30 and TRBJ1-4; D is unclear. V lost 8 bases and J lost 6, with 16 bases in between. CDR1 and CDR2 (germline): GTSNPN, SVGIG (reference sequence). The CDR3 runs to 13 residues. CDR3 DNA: TGTGCCGCGAGCGGGGTCAGTCATGAAAAACTGTTTTTT. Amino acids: CAASGVSHEKLFF.

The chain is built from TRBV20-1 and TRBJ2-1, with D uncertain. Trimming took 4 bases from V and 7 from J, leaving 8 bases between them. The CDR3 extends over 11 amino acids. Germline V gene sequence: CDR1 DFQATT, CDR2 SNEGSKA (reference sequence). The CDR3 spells CSAIEWNEQFF. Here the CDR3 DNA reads TGCAGTGCTATCGAGTGGAATGAGCAGTTCTTC.

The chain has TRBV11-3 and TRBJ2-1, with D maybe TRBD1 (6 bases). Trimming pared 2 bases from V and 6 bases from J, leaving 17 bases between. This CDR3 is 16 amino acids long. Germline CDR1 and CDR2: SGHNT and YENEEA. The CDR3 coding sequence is TGTGCCAGCAGCTTATCCACCCTCGTGGGGGCCAATGAGCAGTTCTTC. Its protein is CASSLSTLVGANEQFF. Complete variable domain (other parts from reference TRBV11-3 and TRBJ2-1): EAGVVQSPRYKIIEKKQPVAFWCNPISGHNTLYWYLQNLGQGPELLIRYENEEAVDDSQLPKDRFSAERLKGVDSTLKIQPAELGDSAVYLCASSLSTLVGANEQFFGPGTRLTVL.

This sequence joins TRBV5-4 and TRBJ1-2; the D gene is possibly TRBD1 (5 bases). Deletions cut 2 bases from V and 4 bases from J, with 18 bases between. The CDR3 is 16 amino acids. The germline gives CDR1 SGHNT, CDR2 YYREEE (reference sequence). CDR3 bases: TGTGCCAGCAGCTTCGACCAAGCTTGGGGCGGCTATGGCTACACCTTC. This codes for CASSFDQAWGGYGYTF.

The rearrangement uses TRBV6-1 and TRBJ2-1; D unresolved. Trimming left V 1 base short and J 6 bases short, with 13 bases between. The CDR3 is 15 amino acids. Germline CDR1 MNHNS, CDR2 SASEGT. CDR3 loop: CASSEEWWAGNEQFF. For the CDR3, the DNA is TGTGCCAGCAGTGAAGAATGGTGGGCTGGCAATGAGCAGTTCTTC.

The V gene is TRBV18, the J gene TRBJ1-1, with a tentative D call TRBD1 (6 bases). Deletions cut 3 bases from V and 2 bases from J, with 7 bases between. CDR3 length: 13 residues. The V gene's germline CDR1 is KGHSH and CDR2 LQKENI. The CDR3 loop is CASSPDSNTEAFF. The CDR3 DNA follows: TGTGCCAGCTCACCGGACAGTAACACTGAAGCTTTCTTT.

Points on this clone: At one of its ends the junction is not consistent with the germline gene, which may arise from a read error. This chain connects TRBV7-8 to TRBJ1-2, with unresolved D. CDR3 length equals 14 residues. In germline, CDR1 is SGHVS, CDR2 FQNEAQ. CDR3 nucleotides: TGTGCCAGCAGCTTAGAACCAGCCCACTACGGCTACACCTTC. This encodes CASSLEPAHYGYTF.

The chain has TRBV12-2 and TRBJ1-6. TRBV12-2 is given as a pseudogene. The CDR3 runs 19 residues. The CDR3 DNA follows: TGTGCAAGTCGCTCACTCGAGGCCAACCGCGGGCGACTCCATTCACCCCTCCACTTT. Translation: CASRSLEANRGRLHSPLHF.

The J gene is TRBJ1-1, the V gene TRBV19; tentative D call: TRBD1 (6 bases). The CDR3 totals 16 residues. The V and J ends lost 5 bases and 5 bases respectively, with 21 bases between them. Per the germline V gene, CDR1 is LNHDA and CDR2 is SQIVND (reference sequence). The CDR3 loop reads CASSPRTRQVGTEAFF. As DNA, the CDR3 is TGTGCCAGTAGTCCACGAACTCGACAGGTGGGAACTGAAGCTTTCTTT.

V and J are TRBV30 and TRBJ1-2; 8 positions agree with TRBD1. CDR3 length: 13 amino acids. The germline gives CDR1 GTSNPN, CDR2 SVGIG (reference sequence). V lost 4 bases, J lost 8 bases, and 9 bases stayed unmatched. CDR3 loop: CAWTLTGDGGYTF. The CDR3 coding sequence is TGTGCCTGGACCTTGACAGGGGACGGCGGCTACACCTTC.

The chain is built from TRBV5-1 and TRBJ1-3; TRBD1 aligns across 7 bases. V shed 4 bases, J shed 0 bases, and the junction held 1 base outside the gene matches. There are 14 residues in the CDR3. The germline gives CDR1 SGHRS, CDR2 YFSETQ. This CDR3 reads CASSDRVSGNTIYF. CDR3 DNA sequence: TGCGCCAGCAGCGACAGGGTCTCTGGAAACACCATATATTTT.

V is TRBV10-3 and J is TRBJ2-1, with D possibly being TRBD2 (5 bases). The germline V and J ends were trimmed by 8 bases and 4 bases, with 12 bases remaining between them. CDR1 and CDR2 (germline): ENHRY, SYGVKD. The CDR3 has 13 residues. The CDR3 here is CAIGSPLYNEQFF. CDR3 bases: TGTGCCATCGGGAGCCCACTATACAATGAGCAGTTCTTC.

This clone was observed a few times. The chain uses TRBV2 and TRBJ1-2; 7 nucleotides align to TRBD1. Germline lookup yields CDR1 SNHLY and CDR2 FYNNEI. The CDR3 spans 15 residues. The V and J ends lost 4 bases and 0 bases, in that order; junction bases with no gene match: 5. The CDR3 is CASSARQGSNYGYTF. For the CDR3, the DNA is TGTGCCAGCAGTGCCCGACAGGGATCTAACTATGGCTACACCTTC.

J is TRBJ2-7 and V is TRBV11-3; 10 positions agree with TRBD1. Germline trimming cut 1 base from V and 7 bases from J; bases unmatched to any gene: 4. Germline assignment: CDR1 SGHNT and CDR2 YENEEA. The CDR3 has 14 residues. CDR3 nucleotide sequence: TGTGCCAGCAGCTTAGGACAGGGGGCAGGGGAGCAGTACTTC. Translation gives CASSLGQGAGEQYF.

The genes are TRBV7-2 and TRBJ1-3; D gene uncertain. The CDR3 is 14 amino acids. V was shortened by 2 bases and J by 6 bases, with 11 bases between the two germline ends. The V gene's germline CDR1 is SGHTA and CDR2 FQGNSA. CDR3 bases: TGTGCCAGCAGCTTACTGATGCGCGCAAACACCATATATTTT. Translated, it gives CASSLLMRANTIYF.

The CDR3 DNA follows: TGCAGCGTGGGGGGACAGGCGAGTGAAGCTTTCTTT. The encoded protein is CSVGGQASEAFF. The rearrangement joins TRBV29-1 to TRBJ1-1, with TRBD1 matching 8 bases. Germline lookup yields CDR1 SQVTM and CDR2 ANQGSEA. This CDR3 contains 12 residues. V shed 6 bases, J shed 7 bases, and the junction held 7 bases outside the gene matches.

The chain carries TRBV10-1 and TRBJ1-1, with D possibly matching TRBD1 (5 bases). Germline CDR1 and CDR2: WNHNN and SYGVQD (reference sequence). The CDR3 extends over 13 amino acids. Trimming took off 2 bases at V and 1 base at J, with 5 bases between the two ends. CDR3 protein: CASSEDRNTEAFF. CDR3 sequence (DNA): TGCGCCAGCAGTGAGGACAGGAACACTGAAGCTTTCTTT.

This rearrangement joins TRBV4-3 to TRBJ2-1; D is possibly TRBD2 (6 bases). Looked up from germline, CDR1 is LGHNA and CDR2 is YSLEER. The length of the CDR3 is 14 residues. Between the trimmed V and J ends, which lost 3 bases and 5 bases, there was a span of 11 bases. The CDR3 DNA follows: TGCGCCAGCAGCCAGCTTGGGAGGAACAATGAGCAGTTCTTC. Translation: CASSQLGRNNEQFF.

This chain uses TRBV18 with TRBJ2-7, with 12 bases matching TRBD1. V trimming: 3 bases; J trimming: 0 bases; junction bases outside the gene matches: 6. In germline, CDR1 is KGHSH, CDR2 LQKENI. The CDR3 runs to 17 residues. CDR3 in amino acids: CASSPRDRGPSSYEQYF. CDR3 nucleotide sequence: TGTGCCAGCTCACCTCGGGACAGGGGGCCTAGCTCCTACGAGCAGTACTTC. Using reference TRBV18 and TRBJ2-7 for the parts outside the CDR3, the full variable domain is NAGVMQNPRHLVRRRGQEARLRCSPMKGHSHVYWYRQLPEEGLKFMVYLQKENIIDESGMPKERFSAEFPKEGPSILRIQQVVRGDSAAYFCASSPRDRGPSSYEQYFGPGTRLTVT.

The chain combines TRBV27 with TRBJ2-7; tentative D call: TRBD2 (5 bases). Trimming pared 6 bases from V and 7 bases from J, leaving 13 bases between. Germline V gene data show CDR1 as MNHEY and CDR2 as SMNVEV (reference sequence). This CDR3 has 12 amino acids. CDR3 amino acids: CASRRQTGEQYF. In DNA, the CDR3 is TGTGCCAGCAGGAGACAAACGGGGGAGCAGTACTTC.

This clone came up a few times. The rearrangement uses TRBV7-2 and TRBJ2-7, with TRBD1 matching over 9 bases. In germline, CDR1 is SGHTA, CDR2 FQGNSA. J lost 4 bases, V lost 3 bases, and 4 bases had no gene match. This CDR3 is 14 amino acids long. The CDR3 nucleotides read TGTGCCAGCAGCTTGGTACAGGGGGCTTACGAGCAGTACTTC. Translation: CASSLVQGAYEQYF.

The CDR3 is CSATWLREQYF. The DNA for the CDR3 is TGCAGTGCTACTTGGTTGAGGGAGCAGTACTTC. J is TRBJ2-7 and V is TRBV20-1; D unclear. The CDR3 spans 11 residues. CDR1 and CDR2 (germline): DFQATT, SNEGSKA (reference sequence). Deletions cut 4 bases from V and 7 bases from J, with 11 bases between.

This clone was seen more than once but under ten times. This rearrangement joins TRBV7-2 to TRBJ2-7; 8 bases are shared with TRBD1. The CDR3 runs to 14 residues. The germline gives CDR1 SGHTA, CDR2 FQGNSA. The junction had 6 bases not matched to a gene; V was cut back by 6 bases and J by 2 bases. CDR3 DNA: TGTGCCAGCAGTGGGGGACAGGACCCCTACGAGCAGTACTTC. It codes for CASSGGQDPYEQYF.

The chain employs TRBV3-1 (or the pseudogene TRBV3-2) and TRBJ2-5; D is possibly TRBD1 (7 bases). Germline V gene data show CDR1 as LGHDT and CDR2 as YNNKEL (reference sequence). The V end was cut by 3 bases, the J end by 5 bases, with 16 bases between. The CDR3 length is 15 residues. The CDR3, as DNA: TGTGCCAGCAGCCACCCCAGGGGGGCCGTGGAGACCCAGTACTTC. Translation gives CASSHPRGAVETQYF.

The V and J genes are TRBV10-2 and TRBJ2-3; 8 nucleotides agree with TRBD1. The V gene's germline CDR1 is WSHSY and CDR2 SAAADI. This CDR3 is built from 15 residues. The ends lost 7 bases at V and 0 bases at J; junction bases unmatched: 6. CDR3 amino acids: CASMKDRVSTDTQYF. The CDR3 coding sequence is TGCGCCAGCATGAAGGACAGGGTTAGCACAGATACGCAGTATTTT.

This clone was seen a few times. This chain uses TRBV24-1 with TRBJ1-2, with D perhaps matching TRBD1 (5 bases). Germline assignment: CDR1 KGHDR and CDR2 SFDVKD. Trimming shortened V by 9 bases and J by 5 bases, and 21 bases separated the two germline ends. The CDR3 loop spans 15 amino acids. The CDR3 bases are TGTGCCACCGCCCCCTCCCGGGACCGGGGGTATGGCTACACCTTC. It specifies CATAPSRDRGYGYTF.